The text below deals with one T cell receptor beta chain. The same CDR3 is also encoded by other DNA sequences in this sample. The CDR3 sequence is 13 residues long. CDR1 LGHDT and CDR2 YNNKEL come from the germline V gene (reference sequence). V lost 2 bases, J lost 6 bases, and 9 bases lay in between. The data were taken from a study of blood T cell repertoires in COVID-19. Study in general: Italy, Spain and the United States were the sources of the convalescent and acute COVID-19 samples. In each case, the material was cDNA or gDNA derived from T cells, B-cell-depleted T cells, or PBMCs.

Original processing notes: Researchers report that nucleated cell counts were estimated from reference gene primer amplification. Here immunoSEQ multiplex PCR was the method, and the copy in TCRdb shows in-frame clones only, minus some. Clone size and V and J calls were adopted from that table, with D and trimming inferred from the DNA. The table has about 290,000 clones, approximately 91% seen once. This receptor was obtained from a woman between 40 and 55 years old who had recovered from COVID-19. The genes are TRBV3-1 (or the pseudogene TRBV3-2) and TRBJ2-3; TRBD1 is a possible D gene (5 bases). The specimen was peripheral blood. This chain's CDR3 is CASSQQGPDTQYF. The DNA of the CDR3 is TGTGCCAGCAGCCAACAGGGTCCCGATACGCAGTATTTT.